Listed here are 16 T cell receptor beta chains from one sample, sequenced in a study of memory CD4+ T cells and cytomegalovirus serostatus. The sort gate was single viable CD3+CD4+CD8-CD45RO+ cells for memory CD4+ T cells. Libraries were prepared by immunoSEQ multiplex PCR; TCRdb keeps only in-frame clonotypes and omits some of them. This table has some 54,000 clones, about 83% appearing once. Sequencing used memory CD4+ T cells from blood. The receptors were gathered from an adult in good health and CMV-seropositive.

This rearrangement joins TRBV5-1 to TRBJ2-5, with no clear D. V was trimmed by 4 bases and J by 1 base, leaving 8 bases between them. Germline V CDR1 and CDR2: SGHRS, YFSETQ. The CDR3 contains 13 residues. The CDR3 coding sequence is TGCGCCAGCAGCATGCAGACCCAAGAGACCCAGTACTTC. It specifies CASSMQTQETQYF.

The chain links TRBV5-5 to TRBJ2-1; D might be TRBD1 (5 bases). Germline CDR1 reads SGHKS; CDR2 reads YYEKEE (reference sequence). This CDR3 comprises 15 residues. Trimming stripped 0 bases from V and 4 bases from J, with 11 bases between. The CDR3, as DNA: TGTGCCAGCAGCTTGGGGCCAGGGAATTACAATGAGCAGTTCTTC. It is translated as CASSLGPGNYNEQFF.

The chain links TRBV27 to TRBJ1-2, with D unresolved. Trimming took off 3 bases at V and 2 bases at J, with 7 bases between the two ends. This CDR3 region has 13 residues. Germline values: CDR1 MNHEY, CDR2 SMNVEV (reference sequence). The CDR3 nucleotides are TGTGCCAGCAGTTTTAACACCAACTATGGCTACACCTTC. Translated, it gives CASSFNTNYGYTF.

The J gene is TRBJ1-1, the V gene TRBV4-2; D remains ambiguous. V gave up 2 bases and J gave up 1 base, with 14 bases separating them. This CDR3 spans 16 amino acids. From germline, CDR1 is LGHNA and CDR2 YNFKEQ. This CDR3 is CASSQINNRSNTEAFF. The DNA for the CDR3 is TGTGCCAGCAGCCAAATTAATAACAGATCGAACACTGAAGCTTTCTTT.

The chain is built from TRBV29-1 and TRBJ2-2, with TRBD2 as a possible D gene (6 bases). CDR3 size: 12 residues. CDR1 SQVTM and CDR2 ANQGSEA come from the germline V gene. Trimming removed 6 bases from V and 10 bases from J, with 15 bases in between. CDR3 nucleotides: TGCAGCGTATTGGGACTTCGGGAGGAGCTGTTTTTT. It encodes CSVLGLREELFF.

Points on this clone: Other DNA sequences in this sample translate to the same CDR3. This chain's CDR3 is CASSFSKYEQYF. The DNA for the CDR3 is TGTGCCAGCAGTTTTTCCAAGTACGAGCAGTACTTC. The chain recombines TRBV28 with TRBJ2-7; D not resolved. Trimming left V 3 bases short and J 4 bases short, with 7 bases between. The CDR3 covers 12 residues. Germline V gene lookup returns CDR1 MDHEN and CDR2 SYDVKM. Full variable domain (missing parts from reference TRBV28 and TRBJ2-7): DVKVTQSSRYLVKRTGEKVFLECVQDMDHENMFWYRQDPGLGLRLIYFSYDVKMKEKGDIPEGYSVSREKKERFSLILESASTNQTSMYLCASSFSKYEQYFGPGTRLTVT.

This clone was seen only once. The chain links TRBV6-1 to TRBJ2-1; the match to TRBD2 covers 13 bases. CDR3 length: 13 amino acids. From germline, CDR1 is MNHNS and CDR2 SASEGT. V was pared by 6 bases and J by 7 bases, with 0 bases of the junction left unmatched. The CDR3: CASRTSGGNEQFF. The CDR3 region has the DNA TGTGCCAGCAGGACTAGCGGGGGGAATGAGCAGTTCTTC.

CDR3 loop: CASSGGVSDQPQHF. In nucleotides, the CDR3 is TGTGCCAGCAGTGGGGGGGTATCTGATCAGCCCCAGCATTTT. The V and J genes are TRBV25-1 and TRBJ1-5, with D perhaps TRBD1 (5 bases). Germline loops: CDR1 MGHDK, CDR2 SYGVNS. Trimming removed 4 bases from V and 5 bases from J, with 12 bases in between. This CDR3 is built from 14 residues.

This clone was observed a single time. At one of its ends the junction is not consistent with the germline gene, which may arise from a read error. CDR3 sequence reads: CASSTVSGSTIYF. In DNA form, the CDR3 reads TGTGCCAGTAGTACCGTCTCTGGAAGCACCATATATTTT. The chain recombines TRBV19 with TRBJ1-3; D is undetermined. The CDR3 runs 13 residues. The germline V gene has CDR1 LNHDA and CDR2 SQIVND (reference sequence).

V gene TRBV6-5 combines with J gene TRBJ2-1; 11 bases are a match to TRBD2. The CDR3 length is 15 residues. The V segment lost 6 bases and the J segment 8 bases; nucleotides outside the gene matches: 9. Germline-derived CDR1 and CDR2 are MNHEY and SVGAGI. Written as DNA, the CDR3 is TGTGCCAGCAGCCCGGCTAGCGGGGGGAAATATGAGCAGTTCTTC. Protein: CASSPASGGKYEQFF.

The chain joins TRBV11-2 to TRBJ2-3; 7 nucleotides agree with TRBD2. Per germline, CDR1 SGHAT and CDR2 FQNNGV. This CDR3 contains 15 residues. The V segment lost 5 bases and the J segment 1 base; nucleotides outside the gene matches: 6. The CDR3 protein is CASSPRGFGTDTQYF. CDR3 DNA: TGTGCCAGCAGCCCGCGGGGGTTCGGCACAGATACGCAGTATTTT.

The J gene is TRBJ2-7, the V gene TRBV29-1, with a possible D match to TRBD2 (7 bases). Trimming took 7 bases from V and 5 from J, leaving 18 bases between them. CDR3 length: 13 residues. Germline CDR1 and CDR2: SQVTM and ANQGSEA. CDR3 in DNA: TGCAGCGCCTATAGGGGGGGTTGGGACGAGCAGTACTTC. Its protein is CSAYRGGWDEQYF.

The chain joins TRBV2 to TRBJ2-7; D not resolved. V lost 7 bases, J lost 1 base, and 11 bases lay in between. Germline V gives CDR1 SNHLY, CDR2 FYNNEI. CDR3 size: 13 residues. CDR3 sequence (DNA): TGTGCCAGCAACCCCATCTTTTCCTACGAGCAGTACTTC. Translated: CASNPIFSYEQYF.

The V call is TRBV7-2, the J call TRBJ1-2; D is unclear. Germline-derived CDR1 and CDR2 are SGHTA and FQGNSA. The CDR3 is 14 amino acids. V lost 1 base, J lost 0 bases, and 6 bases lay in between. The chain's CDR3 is CASSLDGSNYGYTF. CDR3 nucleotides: TGTGCCAGCAGCTTAGACGGTTCTAACTATGGCTACACCTTC.

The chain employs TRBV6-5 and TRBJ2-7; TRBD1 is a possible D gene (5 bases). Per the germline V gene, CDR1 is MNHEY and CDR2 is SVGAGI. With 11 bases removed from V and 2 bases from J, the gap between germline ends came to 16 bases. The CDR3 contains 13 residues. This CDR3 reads CASRLGPAYEQYF. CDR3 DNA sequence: TGTGCCTCCAGATTGGGGCCCGCCTACGAGCAGTACTTC.

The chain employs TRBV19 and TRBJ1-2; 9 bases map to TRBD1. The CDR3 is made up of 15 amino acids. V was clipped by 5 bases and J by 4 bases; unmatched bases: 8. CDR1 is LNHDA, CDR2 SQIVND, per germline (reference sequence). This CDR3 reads CASSAYRGRSYGYTF. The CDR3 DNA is TGTGCCAGTAGTGCATACAGGGGGCGAAGCTATGGCTACACCTTC.